Below, one TCR beta chain is given with its context. Its antigen is undetermined. CDR3 length: 15 amino acids. Germline CDR1 is LNHDA and CDR2 is SQIVND (reference sequence). This sample was taken from a study of CD8 T cells in ankylosing spondylitis. Quantitative 5'-RACE with molecular barcodes produced the TCR beta libraries. One entry per CDR3 protein, called by TCRdb with MiXCR from the 5' RACE reads. The table has under 200,000 distinct CDR3 sequences, 9.8% seen once; the top ten hold roughly 15%. Study conclusions and caveats: Reportedly, matched ankylosing spondylitis synovial fluid was significantly enriched for disease-linked clones. About 8 highly homologous variants formed a TCR beta motif that appeared characteristic of ankylosing spondylitis blood.

Sequencing input: blood, either unsorted or a sorted T cell fraction (not recorded which). The genes are TRBV19 and TRBJ2-7; D gene ambiguous. The J call may be incorrect, as the DNA end agrees better with TRBJ2-1. This receptor was taken from a female donor with ankylosing spondylitis or in good health (not recorded which). The CDR3 bases are TGTGCCAGTACTCCAACCCCAGACGCCCGCTACGAGCAGTTCTTC. Its protein product is CASTPTPDARYEQFF.